This T cell receptor beta chain stems from a study of CD8 T cells in Susac syndrome (dated by TCRdb to about 2019). Looking at the study overall: Of the Susac syndrome patients who were sequenced, eight or nine were in clinical remission while five or six had clinically active disease. At the time of blood withdrawal, Susac syndrome patients were either therapy-naive, taking corticosteroids (with some also receiving IVIg), or on IVIg alone. Whether CD8+ T cell activation and differentiation in Susac syndrome was antigen driven was tested using repertoire sequencing.

Peripheral blood CD8+ and CD4+ T cells from healthy donors, Susac syndrome patients and multiple sclerosis patients were profiled using high-throughput TCR beta sequencing. Recently defined diagnostic criteria for definite or probable disease were met by the Susac syndrome patients. Bulk CD8+ and CD4+ T cells were purified by magnetic negative isolation, while CD8+ TEMRA cells were enriched using FACS. Blood was collected in EDTA tubes and processed within 24 hours, with PBMCs isolated through density gradient centrifugation. PBMCs intended for TCR sequencing were cryopreserved in liquid nitrogen and thawed later in a water bath at 37 degrees C. A purity of at least 90% was achieved for sorted or isolated CD4+, CD8+ and CD8+ TEMRA cells. What the work shows at the level of the full study, not this receptor alone: The TCR sequencing and HLA analysis was acknowledged to have included a relatively small number of individuals. In the CD4+ T cell repertoire of Susac syndrome patients, clonal expansion was not detected.

RNA was extracted with the RNeasy kit and roughly 0.5 to 1 ug was reverse transcribed using random hexamers. The immunoSEQ multiplex PCR assay, covering 54 Vbeta and 13 Jbeta segments, was used to amplify TCR beta CDR3 regions. Bias from PCR amplification was corrected by using a synthetic template baseline for primer optimization and for computational correction. The published analysis was carried out like this. Only productive sequences were kept, with reads annotated to V, D and J genes according to IMGT and analyzed in immunoSEQ Analyzer. Clonality was computed as one minus Shannon entropy normalized by log2 of the number of productive unique sequences. For each patient and control, public and private clones were evaluated among the 100 most prevalent clones. Clones were defined as Susac-specific when absent from the healthy and MS cohorts, from about 1,100 published viral clones and from other ImmuneACCESS disease sequences. TCRdb reprocessing: public reads trimmed at Q25 with fastp, clones called with MiXCR, in-frame beta chains kept. For every CDR3 protein sequence, its rows merge into one entry that carries the most common genes and DNA. For this entry, the V and J calls and clone size follow TCRdb and not the study's own pipeline. The sample profile shows 95,000 to 150,000 distinct CDR3 sequences; roughly 95% of them were found once. 0.11% to 0.15% of the sample is held by the ten biggest clonotypes.

Points on this clonotype: Which antigen it targets is not known. Base-call qualities are not available, and no considerably larger clone is one nucleotide away.

The clonotype comes from a human donor with Susac syndrome. The sample taken for sequencing was CD4+ T cells from PBMCs.

The DNA is TGTGCCAGCAGTGACGGGGGAATCACTGAAGCTTTCTTT. Translated, it reads CASSDGGITEAFF. This chain is built from TRBV2 and TRBJ1-1; TRBD1 might be the D gene, on 5 matching bases. Trimming removed 3 bases from V and 4 bases from J, leaving 9 bases between the germline ends. The CDR3 spans 13 residues, from the cysteine through the phenylalanine. Only the CDR3 DNA is retained, 39 bases long and in frame from the first base. The CDR1 and CDR2 encoded by the germline V gene are SNHLY and FYNNEI.